This T cell receptor (beta chain) was obtained from a study of cytomegalovirus exposure and HLA in healthy donors. Study-level results: Through in vitro validation, a few CMV-associated chains were shown to be specific for CMV antigens. TCR beta chains numbering some 160 were designated cytomegalovirus-associated.

The CDR3 is 15 amino acids. V lost 2 bases and J lost 0, with 11 bases in between. Germline CDR1 is MNHNY and CDR2 is SVGAGI (reference sequence). Here immunoSEQ multiplex PCR was the method, and the copy in TCRdb shows in-frame clones only, minus some. The table has a few hundred thousand clones, about nine tenths seen once. To note about this clone: Its target is unknown.

The sequence was obtained from a woman under 40 in good health and CMV-seronegative. The chain joins TRBV6-6 to TRBJ2-7; D possibly corresponds to TRBD2 (7 bases). Sequenced input: PBMCs. CDR3 in DNA: TGTGCCAGCAGTTACATGGGGGGGGCCTCCTACGAGCAGTACTTC. Translating it yields CASSYMGGASYEQYF.